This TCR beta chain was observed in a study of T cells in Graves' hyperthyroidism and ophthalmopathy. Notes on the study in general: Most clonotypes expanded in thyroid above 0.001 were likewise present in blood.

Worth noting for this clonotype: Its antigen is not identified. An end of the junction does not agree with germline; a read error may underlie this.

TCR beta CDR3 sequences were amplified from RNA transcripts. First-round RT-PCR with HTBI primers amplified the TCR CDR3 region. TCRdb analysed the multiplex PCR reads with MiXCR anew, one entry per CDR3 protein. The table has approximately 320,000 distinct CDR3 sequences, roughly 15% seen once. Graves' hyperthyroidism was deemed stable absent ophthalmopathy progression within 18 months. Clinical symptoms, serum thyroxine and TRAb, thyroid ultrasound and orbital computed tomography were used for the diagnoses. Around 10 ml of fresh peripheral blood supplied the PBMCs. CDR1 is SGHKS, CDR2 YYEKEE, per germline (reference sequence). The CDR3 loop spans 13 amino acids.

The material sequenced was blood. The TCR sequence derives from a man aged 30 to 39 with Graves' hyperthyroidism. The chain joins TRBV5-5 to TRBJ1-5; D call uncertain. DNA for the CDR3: TGTGCCAGCAGCTTGGGCCTGAATCATCCCCAGCATTTT. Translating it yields CASSLGLNHPQHF.